This passage covers 11 T cell receptor beta chains from one sample sequenced in a study of early T cells in non-severe SARS-CoV-2 infection. TCRdb itself ran the 5' RACE reads through MiXCR, one entry per CDR3 protein. The table lists tens of thousands of distinct CDR3 sequences, 5% to 7.5% of them singletons, with 5.8% in the top ten. Sequencing was performed on whole blood, taken at baseline. These receptors all stem from an adult who was a healthcare worker with PCR-confirmed SARS-CoV-2 infection or an uninfected control (not recorded which).

In this sample, this clonotype turned up a few times. The rearrangement uses TRBV28 and TRBJ1-1; D remains ambiguous. The CDR3 extends over 13 amino acids. Germline CDR1 reads MDHEN; CDR2 reads SYDVKM. Trimming removed 9 bases at V and 4 bases at J, with 15 bases between. CDR3 coding DNA: TGTGCCAGTATACCGGGTGGGAGCACTGAAGCTTTCTTT. Amino acid sequence: CASIPGGSTEAFF.

This rearrangement joins TRBV5-1 to TRBJ1-6, with D tentatively TRBD1 (6 bases). The CDR3 consists of 14 residues. Germline CDR1 is SGHRS and CDR2 is YFSETQ. V gave up 1 base and J gave up 12 bases, with 14 bases separating them. As DNA, the CDR3 is TGCGCCAGCAGCTTGACAGGGTATGAGGGACCCCTCCACTTT. This gives the protein CASSLTGYEGPLHF.

This chain's CDR3 is CATQTAAGYEQYF. The CDR3 nucleotides read TGTGCCACCCAGACAGCCGCTGGCTACGAGCAGTACTTC. This sequence joins TRBV19 and TRBJ2-7; possible D gene TRBD1, 5 bases. The ends were cut back, 10 bases at V and 3 bases at J, with 16 bases in the middle. Germline values: CDR1 LNHDA, CDR2 SQIVND (reference sequence). The CDR3 has 13 amino acids.

The chain employs TRBV9 and TRBJ2-2; no clear D. CDR1 and CDR2 from the germline V gene are SGDLS and YYNGEE. Trimming left V 5 bases short and J 0 bases short, with 8 bases between. The CDR3 runs 14 residues. The DNA of the CDR3 is TGTGCCAGCAGTCCTGGCGCGAACACCGGGGAGCTGTTTTTT. It is translated as CASSPGANTGELFF.

In this sample, this clonotype turned up many times. The rearrangement links TRBV7-2 to TRBJ2-5; D is uncertain. The CDR3 totals 16 residues. The V and J ends lost 7 bases and 1 base respectively, with 19 bases between them. Germline CDR1 and CDR2: SGHTA and FQGNSA. Here the CDR3 reads CASTHGSLGFQETQYF. The DNA of the CDR3 is TGTGCCAGCACCCATGGTAGCTTAGGGTTCCAAGAGACCCAGTACTTC.

This clonotype was detected ten times or more. The V gene is TRBV4-3, the J gene TRBJ2-5; the match to TRBD1 covers 10 bases. V lost 3 bases and J lost 5; bases outside the gene matches: 9. The CDR3 is 16 amino acids. CDR1 LGHNA and CDR2 YSLEER come from the germline V gene. The CDR3 DNA is TGCGCCAGCAGCCAGATACCGGGACAGGGGAGGGAGACCCAGTACTTC. It is translated as CASSQIPGQGRETQYF.

This clonotype occurred a few times. The CDR3 nucleotides are TGCGCCAGCAGCCAAGATAGAGGGCGACAAGCTTTCTTT. This translates into CASSQDRGRQAFF. The chain has TRBV4-3 and TRBJ1-1; unclear D gene. Trimming removed 0 bases from V and 9 bases from J, with 11 bases in between. The CDR3 length is 13 residues. The germline gives CDR1 LGHNA, CDR2 YSLEER.

This clonotype was picked up many times. The chain uses TRBV7-2 and TRBJ2-3, with 7 bases that match TRBD2. Germline V lookup: CDR1 SGHTA, CDR2 FQGNSA. The CDR3 is 17 residues long. With 5 bases clipped from V and 0 bases from J, the junction kept 11 bases outside the gene matches. CDR3 in DNA: TGTGCCAGCAGCACCTTAGGAGCGGGGCCTAGCACAGATACGCAGTATTTT. This encodes CASSTLGAGPSTDTQYF.

This clonotype was found many times. This chain joins TRBV4-3 and TRBJ2-5; D gene uncertain. The V gene lost 0 bases and the J gene lost 5 bases, with 13 bases spanning the gap. In germline, CDR1 is LGHNA, CDR2 YSLEER. The CDR3 covers 15 residues. The CDR3 protein is CASSQDFSRPETQYF. CDR3 nucleotide sequence: TGCGCCAGCAGCCAAGACTTCAGTCGGCCGGAGACCCAGTACTTC.

This clonotype was seen many times. The CDR3 DNA reads as TGTGCCAGCAGCCAAGGACGGGATAATTCACCCCTCCACTTT. Encoded protein: CASSQGRDNSPLHF. The V call is TRBV14, the J call TRBJ1-6; D uncertain. Trimming removed 1 base from V and 5 bases from J, with 6 bases in between. This CDR3 is built from 14 residues. Germline CDR1 SGHDN, CDR2 FVKESK.

This clonotype was found many times. The chain couples TRBV6-1 to TRBJ2-3; 11 bases map to TRBD2. Germline V lookup: CDR1 MNHNS, CDR2 SASEGT. The CDR3 covers 15 residues. J gave up 6 bases and V 0 bases, and 2 bases lay outside the gene matches. The CDR3: CASSEATSGADTQYF. The CDR3 DNA sequence: TGTGCCAGCAGTGAAGCGACTAGCGGGGCTGATACGCAGTATTTT.